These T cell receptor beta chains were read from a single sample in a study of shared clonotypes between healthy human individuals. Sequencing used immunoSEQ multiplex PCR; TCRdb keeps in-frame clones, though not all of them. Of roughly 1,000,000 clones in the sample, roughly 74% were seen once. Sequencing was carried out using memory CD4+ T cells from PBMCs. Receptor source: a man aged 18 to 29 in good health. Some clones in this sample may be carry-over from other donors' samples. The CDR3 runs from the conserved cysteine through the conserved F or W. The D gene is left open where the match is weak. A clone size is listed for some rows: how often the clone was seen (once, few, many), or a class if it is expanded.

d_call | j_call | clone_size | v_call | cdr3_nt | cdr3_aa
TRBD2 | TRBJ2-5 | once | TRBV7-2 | TGTGTCAGCAGCTTAGGATCTAGCGGGAGAGGAGAGGCCCAGTACTTC | CVSSLGSSGRGEAQYF
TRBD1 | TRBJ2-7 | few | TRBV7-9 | TGTGCCAGCAGCTTATGGACAGGGGTGGACGAGCAGTACTTC | CASSLWTGVDEQYF
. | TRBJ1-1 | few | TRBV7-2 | TGTGCCAGCAGCCGATCGGGGGGATCGAACACTGAAGCTTTCTTT | CASSRSGGSNTEAFF
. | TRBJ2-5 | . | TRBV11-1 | TGTGCCAGCAGCCCCCACCGGACAGAGCAAGAGACCCAGTACTTC | CASSPHRTEQETQYF
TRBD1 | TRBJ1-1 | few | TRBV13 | TGTGCCAGCAGCCGAGGACAGGGGAACACTGAAGCTTTCTTT | CASSRGQGNTEAFF
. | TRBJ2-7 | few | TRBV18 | TGTGCCAGCTCACCACCGGCCAAAGGCCTCTACGAGCAGTACTTC | CASSPPAKGLYEQYF
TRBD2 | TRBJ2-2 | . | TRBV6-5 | TGTGCCAGCAGTTTAGCGGGAGGAAACACCGGGGAGCTGTTTTTT | CASSLAGGNTGELFF
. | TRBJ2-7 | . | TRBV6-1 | TGTGCCAGCAGTGCCGGGGCCTCCTACGAGCAGTACTTC | CASSAGASYEQYF
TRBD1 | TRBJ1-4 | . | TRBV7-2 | TGTGCCAGCAGCTTACAGGGACAGGGCGGTGAAAAACTGTTTTTT | CASSLQGQGGEKLFF
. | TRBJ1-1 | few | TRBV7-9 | TGTGCCAGCAGCCCCGGATGGGGGGGCACTGAAGCTTTCTTT | CASSPGWGGTEAFF
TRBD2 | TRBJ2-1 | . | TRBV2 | TGTGCCAGCAGGACTAGCGGGAGGGGGAACTACAATGAGCAGTTCTTC | CASRTSGRGNYNEQFF
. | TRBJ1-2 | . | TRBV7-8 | TGTGCCAGCGGAATTGCCTCAGGGGTAGTAGGGGGCTACACCTTC | CASGIASGVVGGYTF
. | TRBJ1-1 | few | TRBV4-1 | TGCGCCAGCAGCCAAGAAAAGGGTACAAAGAGGAACACTGAAGCTTTCTTT | CASSQEKGTKRNTEAFF
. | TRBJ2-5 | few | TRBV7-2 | TGTGCCAGCAGCTTAAGGGCGGGAACAACCGCGGATCCCCAGTACTTC | CASSLRAGTTADPQYF
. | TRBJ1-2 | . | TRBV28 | TGTGCCAGCAGTGTCATTGGGACACCCTATGGCTACACCTTC | CASSVIGTPYGYTF
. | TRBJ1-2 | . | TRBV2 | TGTGCCAGCAGTGAAATTAAGGGGAACTATGGCTACACCTTC | CASSEIKGNYGYTF
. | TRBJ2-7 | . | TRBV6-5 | TGTGCCAGTTGTAGTAGGTCCTACGAGCAGTACTTC | CASCSRSYEQYF
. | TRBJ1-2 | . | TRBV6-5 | TGTGCCAGCAGTTACTCGCACATCGGGGGGGCCTATGGCTACACCTTC | CASSYSHIGGAYGYTF
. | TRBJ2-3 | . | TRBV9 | TGTGCCAGCAGCGGTATGGTTTCAGGGGCAGATACGCAGTATTTT | CASSGMVSGADTQYF
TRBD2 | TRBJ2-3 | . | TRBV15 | TGTGCCACCAGCAGCGAGCGGGAGAGCACAGATACGCAGTATTTT | CATSSERESTDTQYF
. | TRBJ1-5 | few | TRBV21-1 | TGTGCCAGCAGCAAGAGACATTCCCACCAGCCCCAGCATTTT | CASSKRHSHQPQHF
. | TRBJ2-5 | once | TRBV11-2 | TGTGCCAGCAGCTTGGTTATGAAGGGAGGCCAGTACCAAGAGACCCAGTACTTC | CASSLVMKGGQYQETQYF
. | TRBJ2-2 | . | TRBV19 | TGTGCCAGTAGTATCTGGGTCGGCGACAGGCCTCCCGGGGAGCTGTTTTTT | CASSIWVGDRPPGELFF
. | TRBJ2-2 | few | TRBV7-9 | TGTGCCAGCAGCTTAAAGAGGTTACAGGGAAGGGAGAACACCGGGGAGCTGTTTTTT | CASSLKRLQGRENTGELFF
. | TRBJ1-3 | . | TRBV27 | TGTGCCAGCAGTTCAGTCAGGGGTGCTGGAAACACCATATATTTT | CASSSVRGAGNTIYF
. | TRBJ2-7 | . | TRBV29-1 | TGCAGCGTTGAACCAGTCCGGGGGCTTAATGACGAGCAGTACTTC | CSVEPVRGLNDEQYF
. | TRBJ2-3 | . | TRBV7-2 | TGTGCCAGCACCCTTAGGGTGGATACGCAGTATTTT | CASTLRVDTQYF
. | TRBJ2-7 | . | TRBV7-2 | TGTGCCAGCAGCATCCAGACTGGGCTCTACGAGCAGTACTTC | CASSIQTGLYEQYF
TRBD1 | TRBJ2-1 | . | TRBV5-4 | TGTGCCAGCAGCCGGGACAGGGGCTCCTACAATGAGCAGTTCTTC | CASSRDRGSYNEQFF
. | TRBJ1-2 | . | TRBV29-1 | TGCAGCGTAATCGGGACGGGAACTCAGGCGGATGGCTACACCTTC | CSVIGTGTQADGYTF
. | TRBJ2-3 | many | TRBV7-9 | TGTGCCAGCAGCACAAGTGGGACTCTACAGTATTTT | CASSTSGTLQYF
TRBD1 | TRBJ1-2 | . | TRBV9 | TGTGCCAGCAGCCCCTCCCTACACAAGACAGGGGGCGTGGGTGGCTACACCTTC | CASSPSLHKTGGVGGYTF
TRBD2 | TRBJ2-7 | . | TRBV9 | TGTGCCAGCAGCGGACTAGCGGGAGTCGCTAGGTACGAGCAGTACTTC | CASSGLAGVARYEQYF
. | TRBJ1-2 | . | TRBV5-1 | TGCGCCAGCAGCTTGGAGGGAGATTATGGCTACACCTTC | CASSLEGDYGYTF
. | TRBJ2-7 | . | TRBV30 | TGTGCCTGGAGTTTGTTGACCGGGGAGCAGTACTTC | CAWSLLTGEQYF
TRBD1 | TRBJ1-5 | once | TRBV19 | TGTGCCGGGGGACAGCGGGATCAGCCCCAGCATTTT | CAGGQRDQPQHF
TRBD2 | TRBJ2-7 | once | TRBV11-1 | TGTGCCAGCAGCTCCCCGCTAGCGGGAGGGCTTGAGCAGTACTTC | CASSSPLAGGLEQYF
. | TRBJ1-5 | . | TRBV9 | TGTGCCAGCAGCGTAGCCCCGGGATCCGCGTGGCCCCAGCATTTT | CASSVAPGSAWPQHF
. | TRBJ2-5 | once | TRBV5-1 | TGCGCCAGCAGCTCGGGGGACTCGAGGCAAGAGACCCAGTACTTC | CASSSGDSRQETQYF
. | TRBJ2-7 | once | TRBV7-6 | TGTGCCAGCAGCCCCGGTCTCAGCTCCTACGAGCAGTACTTC | CASSPGLSSYEQYF
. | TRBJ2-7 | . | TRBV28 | TGTGCCAGCAGTGATGTTACTTTGGGGTCCTACGAGCAGTACTTC | CASSDVTLGSYEQYF
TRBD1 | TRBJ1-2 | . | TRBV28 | TGTGCCAGCACCCTGACAGGGGAAGGAGGCTACACCTTC | CASTLTGEGGYTF
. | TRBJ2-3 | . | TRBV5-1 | TGCGCCAGCAGTTTCGACAGAGGACCCCAGGATACGCAGTATTTT | CASSFDRGPQDTQYF
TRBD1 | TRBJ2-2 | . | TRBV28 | TGTGCCAGCAGAAGACAGGGCGCCGGGGAGCTGTTTTTT | CASRRQGAGELFF
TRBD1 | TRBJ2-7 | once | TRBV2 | TGTGCCAGCAATCTCCAGAGCCCAGGGGGCGACGAGCAGTACTTC | CASNLQSPGGDEQYF
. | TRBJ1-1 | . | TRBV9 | TGTGCCAGCAGCACAAGGGTTGGCACTGAAGCTTTCTTT | CASSTRVGTEAFF
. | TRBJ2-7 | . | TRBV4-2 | TGTGCCAGCAGCCAAGAGGGTCCCACATTGTACTTC | CASSQEGPTLYF
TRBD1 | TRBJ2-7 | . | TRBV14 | TGTGCCAGCAGCCAAGATGGGACAGCCCGATACGAGCAGTACTTC | CASSQDGTARYEQYF
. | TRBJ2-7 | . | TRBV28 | TGTGCCAGCAGTTCTCCTAGCGTGAACGAGCAGTACTTC | CASSSPSVNEQYF
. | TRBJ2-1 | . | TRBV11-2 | TGTGCCAGCAGCTTAGCCTCAGGGAGCTCCTACAATGAGCAGTTCTTC | CASSLASGSSYNEQFF
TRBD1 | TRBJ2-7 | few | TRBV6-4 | TGTGCCAGCGGGGGACAGGGAATTGGTTACGAGCAGTACTTC | CASGGQGIGYEQYF
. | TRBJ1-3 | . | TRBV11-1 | TGTGCCAGCAGCTTAGCGCTTTTAGACGGACGGACCCGGCGGACCATATATTTT | CASSLALLDGRTRRTIYF
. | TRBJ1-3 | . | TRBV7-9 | TGTGCCAGCAGCTTGGTCGGTGATCCGGGAAACACCATATATTTT | CASSLVGDPGNTIYF